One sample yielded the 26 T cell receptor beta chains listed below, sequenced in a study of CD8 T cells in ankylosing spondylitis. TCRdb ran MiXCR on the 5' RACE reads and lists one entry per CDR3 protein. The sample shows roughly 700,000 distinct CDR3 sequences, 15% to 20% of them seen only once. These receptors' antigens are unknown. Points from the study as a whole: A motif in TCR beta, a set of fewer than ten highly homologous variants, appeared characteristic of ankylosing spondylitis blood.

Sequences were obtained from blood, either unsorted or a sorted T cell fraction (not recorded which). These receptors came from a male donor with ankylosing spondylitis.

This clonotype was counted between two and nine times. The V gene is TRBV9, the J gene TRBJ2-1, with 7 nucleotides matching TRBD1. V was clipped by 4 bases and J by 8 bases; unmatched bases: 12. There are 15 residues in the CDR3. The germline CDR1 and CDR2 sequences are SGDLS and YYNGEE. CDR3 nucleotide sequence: TGTGCCAGCAGCCCCCCGAAGGGGGCGGTAGATGAGCAGTTCTTC. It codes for CASSPPKGAVDEQFF.

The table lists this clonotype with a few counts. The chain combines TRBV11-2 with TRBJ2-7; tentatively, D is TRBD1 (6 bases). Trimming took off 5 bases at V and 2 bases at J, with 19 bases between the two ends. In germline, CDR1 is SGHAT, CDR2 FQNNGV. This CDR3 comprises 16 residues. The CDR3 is CASSAHQGIKAYEQYF. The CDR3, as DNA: TGTGCCAGCAGCGCACATCAGGGGATCAAAGCCTACGAGCAGTACTTC.

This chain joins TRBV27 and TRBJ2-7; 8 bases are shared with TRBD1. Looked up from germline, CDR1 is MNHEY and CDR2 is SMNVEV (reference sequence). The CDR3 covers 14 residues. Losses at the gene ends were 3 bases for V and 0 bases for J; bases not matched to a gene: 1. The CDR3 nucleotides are TGTGCCAGCAGTTTCGACAGGGGCTCCTACGAGCAGTACTTC. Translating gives CASSFDRGSYEQYF.

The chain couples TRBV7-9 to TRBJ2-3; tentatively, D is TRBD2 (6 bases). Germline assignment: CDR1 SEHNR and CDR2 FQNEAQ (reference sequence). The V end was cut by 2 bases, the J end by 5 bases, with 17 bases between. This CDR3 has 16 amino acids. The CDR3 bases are TGTGCCAGCAGCTTAATTGGCGGAGGGGACCGAGATACGCAGTATTTT. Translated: CASSLIGGGDRDTQYF. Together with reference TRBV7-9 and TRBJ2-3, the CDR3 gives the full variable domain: DTGVSQNPRHKITKRGQNVTFRCDPISEHNRLYWYRQTLGQGPEFLTYFQNEAQLEKSRLLSDRFSAERPKGSFSTLEIQRTEQGDSAMYLCASSLIGGGDRDTQYFGPGTRLTVL.

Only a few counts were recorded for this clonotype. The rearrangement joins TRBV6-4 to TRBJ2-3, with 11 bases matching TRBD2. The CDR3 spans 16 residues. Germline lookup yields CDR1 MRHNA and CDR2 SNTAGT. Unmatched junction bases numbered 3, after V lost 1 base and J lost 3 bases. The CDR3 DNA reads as TGTGCCAGCAGTGACTTAGCGGGGGGGCCAACAGATACGCAGTATTTT. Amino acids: CASSDLAGGPTDTQYF.

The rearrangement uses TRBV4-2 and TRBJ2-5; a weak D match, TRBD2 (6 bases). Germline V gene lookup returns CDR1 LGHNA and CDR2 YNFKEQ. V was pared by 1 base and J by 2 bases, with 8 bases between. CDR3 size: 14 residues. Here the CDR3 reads CASSQGLEQETQYF. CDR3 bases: TGTGCCAGCAGCCAAGGACTAGAACAAGAGACCCAGTACTTC.

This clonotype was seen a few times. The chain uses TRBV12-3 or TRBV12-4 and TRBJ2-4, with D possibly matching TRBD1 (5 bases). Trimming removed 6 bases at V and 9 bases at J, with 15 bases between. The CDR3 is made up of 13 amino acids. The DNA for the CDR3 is TGTGCCAGCAGCCCGTCAGGGTACGGCATTCAGTACTTC. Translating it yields CASSPSGYGIQYF.

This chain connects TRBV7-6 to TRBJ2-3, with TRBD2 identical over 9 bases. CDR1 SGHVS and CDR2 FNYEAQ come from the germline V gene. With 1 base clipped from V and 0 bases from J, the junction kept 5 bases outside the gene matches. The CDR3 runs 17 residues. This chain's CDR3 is CASSLGSGGPSTDTQYF. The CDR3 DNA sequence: TGTGCCAGCAGCTTAGGTAGCGGGGGCCCAAGCACAGATACGCAGTATTTT.

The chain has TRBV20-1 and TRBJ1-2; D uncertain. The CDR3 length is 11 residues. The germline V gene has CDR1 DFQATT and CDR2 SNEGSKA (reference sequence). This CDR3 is CTLSEFYGYTF. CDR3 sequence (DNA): TGCACCCTATCAGAGTTCTATGGCTACACCTTC.

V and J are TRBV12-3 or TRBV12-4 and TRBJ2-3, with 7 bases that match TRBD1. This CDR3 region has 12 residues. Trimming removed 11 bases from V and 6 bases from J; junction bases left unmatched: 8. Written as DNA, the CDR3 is TGTGCCCAAAGGGGGCCATCGGATACGCAGTATTTT. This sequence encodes CAQRGPSDTQYF.

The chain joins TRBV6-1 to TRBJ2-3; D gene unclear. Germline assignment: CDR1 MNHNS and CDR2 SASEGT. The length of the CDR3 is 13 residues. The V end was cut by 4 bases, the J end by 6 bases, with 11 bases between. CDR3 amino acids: CASSGVRADTQYF. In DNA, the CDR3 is TGTGCCAGCAGTGGAGTGAGAGCTGATACGCAGTATTTT.

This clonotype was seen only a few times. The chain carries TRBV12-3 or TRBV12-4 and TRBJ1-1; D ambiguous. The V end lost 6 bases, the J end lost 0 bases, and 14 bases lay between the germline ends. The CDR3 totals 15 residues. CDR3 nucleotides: TGTGCCAGCAGCCCCGGACGGGCCCTGAACACTGAAGCTTTCTTT. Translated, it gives CASSPGRALNTEAFF.

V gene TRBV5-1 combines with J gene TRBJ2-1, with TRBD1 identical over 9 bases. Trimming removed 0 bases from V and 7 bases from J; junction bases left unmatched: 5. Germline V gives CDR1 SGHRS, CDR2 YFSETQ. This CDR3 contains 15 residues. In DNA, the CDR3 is TGCGCCAGCAGCTTGGGGACAGGGGAAGGAAATGAGCAGTTCTTC. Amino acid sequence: CASSLGTGEGNEQFF.

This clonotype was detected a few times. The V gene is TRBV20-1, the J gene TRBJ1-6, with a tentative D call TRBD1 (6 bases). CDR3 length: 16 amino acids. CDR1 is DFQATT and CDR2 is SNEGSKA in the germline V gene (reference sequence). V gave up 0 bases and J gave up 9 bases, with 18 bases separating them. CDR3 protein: CSARDLGKGVSSPLHF. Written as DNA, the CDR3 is TGCAGTGCTAGAGATTTAGGCAAGGGGGTGTCTTCACCCCTCCACTTT.

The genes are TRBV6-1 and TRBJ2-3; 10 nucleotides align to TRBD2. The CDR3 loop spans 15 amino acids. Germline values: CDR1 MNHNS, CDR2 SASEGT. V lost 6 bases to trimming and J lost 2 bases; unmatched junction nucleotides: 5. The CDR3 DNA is TGTGCCAGCAGCCGGACTAGCGGATACACAGATACGCAGTATTTT. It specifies CASSRTSGYTDTQYF.

In DNA form, the CDR3 reads TGTGCCAGCAGCTTGTGGGTGGGGGAGAACACTGAAGCTTTCTTT. Its protein is CASSLWVGENTEAFF. The genes are TRBV5-5 and TRBJ1-1; possibly TRBD1 for D (5 bases). Germline V gives CDR1 SGHKS, CDR2 YYEKEE (reference sequence). Trimming took off 1 base at V and 1 base at J, with 11 bases between the two ends. The CDR3 is 15 residues long.

The CDR3 protein is CASSLVTSGADETQYF. The CDR3 DNA reads as TGCGCCAGCAGCTTGGTTACTAGCGGGGCTGACGAGACCCAGTACTTC. The V and J genes are TRBV5-1 and TRBJ2-5, with 10 bases matching TRBD2. The V gene end was trimmed by 0 bases and the J gene end by 5 bases; junction bases not matched to a gene: 7. This CDR3 has 16 amino acids. Germline CDR1 is SGHRS and CDR2 is YFSETQ.

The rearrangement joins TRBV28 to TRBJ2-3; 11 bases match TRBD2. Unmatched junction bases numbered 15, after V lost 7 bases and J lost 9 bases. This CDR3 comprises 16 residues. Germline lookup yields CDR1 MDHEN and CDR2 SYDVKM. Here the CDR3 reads CASTSGLAEAQTTQYF. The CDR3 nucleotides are TGTGCCAGCACCTCGGGACTAGCGGAGGCACAGACAACGCAGTATTTT.

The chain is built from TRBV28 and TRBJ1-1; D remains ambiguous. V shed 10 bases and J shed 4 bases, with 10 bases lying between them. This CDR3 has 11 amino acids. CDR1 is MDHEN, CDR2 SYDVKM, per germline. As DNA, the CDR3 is TGTGCCACCACGGAGGGCACTGAAGCTTTCTTT. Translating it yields CATTEGTEAFF.

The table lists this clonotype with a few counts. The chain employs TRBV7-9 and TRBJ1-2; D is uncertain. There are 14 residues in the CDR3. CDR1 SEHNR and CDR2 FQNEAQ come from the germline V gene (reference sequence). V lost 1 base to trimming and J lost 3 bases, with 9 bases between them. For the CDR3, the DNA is TGTGCCAGCAGCTTAGTCGAGGCCTACTATGGCTACACCTTC. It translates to CASSLVEAYYGYTF.

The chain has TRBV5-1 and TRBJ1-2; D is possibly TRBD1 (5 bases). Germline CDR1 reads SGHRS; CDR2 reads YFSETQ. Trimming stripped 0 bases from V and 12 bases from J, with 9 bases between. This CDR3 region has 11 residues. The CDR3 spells CASSLGGRNTF. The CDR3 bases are TGCGCCAGCAGCTTGGGGGGCAGGAACACCTTC.

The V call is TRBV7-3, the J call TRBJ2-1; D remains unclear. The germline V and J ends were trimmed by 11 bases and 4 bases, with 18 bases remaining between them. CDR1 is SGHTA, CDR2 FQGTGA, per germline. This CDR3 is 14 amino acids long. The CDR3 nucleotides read TGTGCCCCAAAGCAGTCGGACGAGTACAATGAGCAGTTCTTC. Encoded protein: CAPKQSDEYNEQFF. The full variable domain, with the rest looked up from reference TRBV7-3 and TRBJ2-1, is GAGVSQTPSNKVTEKGKYVELRCDPISGHTALYWYRQSLGQGPEFLIYFQGTGAADDSGLPNDRFFAVRPEGSVSTLKIQRTERGDSAVYLCAPKQSDEYNEQFFGPGTRLTVL.

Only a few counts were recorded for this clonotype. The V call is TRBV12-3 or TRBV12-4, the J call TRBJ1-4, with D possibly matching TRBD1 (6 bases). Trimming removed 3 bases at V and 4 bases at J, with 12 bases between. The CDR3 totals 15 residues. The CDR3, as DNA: TGTGCCAGCAGTTTTCCCGGGACAAGTAATGAAAAACTGTTTTTT. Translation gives CASSFPGTSNEKLFF.

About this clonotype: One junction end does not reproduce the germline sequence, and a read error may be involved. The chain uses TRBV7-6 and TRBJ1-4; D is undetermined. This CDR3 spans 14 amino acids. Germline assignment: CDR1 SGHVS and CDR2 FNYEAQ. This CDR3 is CASSLIGTSEKLFF. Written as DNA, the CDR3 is TGTGCCAGCAGCTTGATTGGTACTAGTGAAAAACTGTTTTTT.

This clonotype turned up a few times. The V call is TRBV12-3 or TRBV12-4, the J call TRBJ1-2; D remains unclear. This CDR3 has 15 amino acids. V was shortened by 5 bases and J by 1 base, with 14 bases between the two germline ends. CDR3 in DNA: TGTGCCAGCAGTCCGCGGACCGGCCTTAACTATGGCTACACCTTC. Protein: CASSPRTGLNYGYTF.

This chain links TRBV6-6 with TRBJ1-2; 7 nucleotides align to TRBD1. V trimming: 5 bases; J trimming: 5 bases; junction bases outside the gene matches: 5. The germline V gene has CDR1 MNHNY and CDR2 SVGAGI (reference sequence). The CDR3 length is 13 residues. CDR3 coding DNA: TGTGCCAGCAGTGCCATGACAGGGTATGGCTACACCTTC. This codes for CASSAMTGYGYTF.